This passage covers 10 T cell receptor beta chains from one sample sequenced in a study of blood T cell repertoires in COVID-19. Using immunoSEQ multiplex PCR, the repertoire was profiled, and TCRdb retains in-frame clones only, with some absent. The table has 350,000 or so clones, approximately 84% seen once. Sequencing was carried out using PBMCs or T cells enriched from blood (not recorded which). Receptors originate from a woman aged 25 to 39 who had recovered from COVID-19.

The genes are TRBV6-2 or TRBV6-3 and TRBJ1-3; D remains ambiguous. CDR3 length: 14 residues. The germline V gene encodes CDR1 MNHEY and CDR2 SVGEGT. The ends were cut back, 3 bases at V and 2 bases at J, with 8 bases in the middle. CDR3 DNA sequence: TGTGCCAGCAGTTATTCGGCGGCTGGAAACACCATATATTTT. As protein: CASSYSAAGNTIYF.

The V and J genes are TRBV28 and TRBJ1-6, with 7 bases aligning to TRBD1. Trimming at V came to 8 bases and at J to 7 bases, leaving 8 bases not matched to a gene. The CDR3 loop spans 14 amino acids. Germline V gives CDR1 MDHEN, CDR2 SYDVKM. The CDR3 loop is CASRDRDRNSPLHF. CDR3 DNA: TGTGCCAGCCGAGACCGGGACAGAAATTCACCCCTCCACTTT.

This clone appeared once. This chain connects TRBV5-1 to TRBJ2-7; D is ambiguous. The length of the CDR3 is 14 residues. Trimming left V 3 bases short and J 0 bases short, with 10 bases between. In germline, CDR1 is SGHRS, CDR2 YFSETQ. This CDR3 reads CASSSSASSYEQYF. The CDR3 DNA reads as TGCGCCAGCAGCTCGTCTGCGAGCTCCTACGAGCAGTACTTC.

The chain employs TRBV15 and TRBJ1-5; the match to TRBD1 covers 9 bases. Germline CDR1 LNHNV, CDR2 YYDKDF (reference sequence). Trimming at V came to 4 bases and at J to 5 bases, leaving 6 bases not matched to a gene. The CDR3 spans 15 residues. The CDR3 sequence: CATSKGQGEHQPQHF. The CDR3 nucleotides read TGTGCCACCAGCAAGGGACAGGGAGAGCATCAGCCCCAGCATTTT.

The CDR3 loop is CASSAWSGGGLVETQYF. DNA of the CDR3: TGTGCCAGCAGCGCCTGGAGCGGGGGGGGCCTTGTGGAGACCCAGTACTTC. The V call is TRBV9, the J call TRBJ2-5; 10 bases fit TRBD2. Germline CDR1 is SGDLS and CDR2 is YYNGEE. With 3 bases clipped from V and 5 bases from J, the junction kept 13 bases outside the gene matches. This CDR3 is 17 amino acids long.

The J gene is TRBJ1-5, the V gene TRBV6-5, with TRBD1 as a possible D gene (6 bases). Germline lookup yields CDR1 MNHEY and CDR2 SVGAGI. Trimming stripped 6 bases from V and 5 bases from J, with 14 bases between. This CDR3 has 14 amino acids. The CDR3 is CASSGQGLDQPQHF. Written as DNA, the CDR3 is TGTGCCAGCAGCGGGCAGGGGTTAGATCAGCCCCAGCATTTT.

This chain uses TRBV5-4 with TRBJ2-2; a weak D match, TRBD2 (6 bases). Germline assignment: CDR1 SGHNT and CDR2 YYREEE (reference sequence). The CDR3 length is 16 residues. V was shortened by 4 bases and J by 6 bases, with 19 bases between the two germline ends. The CDR3 DNA reads as TGTGCCAGCAGCGGGGAGGAGTGGCGGGGATCCGGGGAGCTGTTTTTT. It codes for CASSGEEWRGSGELFF.

This chain links TRBV21-1 with TRBJ2-6; the DNA was not used to check the table's D call, TRBD1. TRBV21-1 is a listed pseudogene. The CDR3 has 18 amino acids. The CDR3 DNA is TGTGCCAGCAGCAAAGCAGGACAGGGGAGCTCTGGGGCCAACGTCCTGACTTTC. It specifies CASSKAGQGSSGANVLTF.

This clone was detected once. This chain's CDR3 is CAIRRDSSTNEKLFF. The CDR3 coding sequence is TGTGCCATCAGAAGGGACAGCTCAACTAATGAAAAACTGTTTTTT. This chain uses TRBV10-3 with TRBJ1-4, with 7 bases aligning to TRBD1. The germline V gene has CDR1 ENHRY and CDR2 SYGVKD. V shed 6 bases, J shed 0 bases, and the junction held 4 bases outside the gene matches. This CDR3 has 15 amino acids.

J is TRBJ1-1 and V is TRBV18, with D perhaps matching TRBD1 (5 bases). Germline V gene sequence: CDR1 KGHSH, CDR2 LQKENI. Trimming removed 6 bases from V and 3 bases from J, with 11 bases in between. The CDR3 is 13 residues long. CDR3 residues: CASSATGDTEAFF. DNA for the CDR3: TGTGCCAGCTCGGCGACGGGGGACACTGAAGCTTTCTTT.